The T cell receptor (beta chain) under discussion was sequenced for a study of technical replicates of blood from a few donors. Libraries were prepared by immunoSEQ multiplex PCR; TCRdb keeps only in-frame clonotypes and omits some of them. This table holds approximately 79,000 clones, 85% to 95% found once. This CDR3 spans 17 amino acids. V dropped 1 base and J dropped 1 base, with 14 bases sitting between them. CDR1 is LGHNA, CDR2 YSLEER, per germline. The TCR comes from a human donor in good health. This sequence joins TRBV4-3 and TRBJ2-1, with D perhaps TRBD2 (6 bases). Sequenced material: T cells isolated from PBMCs. CDR3 region: CASSQALGEASYNEQFF. The CDR3, as DNA: TGCGCCAGCAGCCAAGCCTTGGGGGAGGCATCCTACAATGAGCAGTTCTTC.